One sample yielded the 10 T cell receptor beta chains listed below, sequenced in a study of T-cell reconstitution after alpha-beta-depleted transplantation in children. A library of TCRbeta sequences, prepared with unique molecular identifiers, was generated. TCRdb re-derived calls from the PCR reads in MiXCR, one entry per CDR3 protein. The sample lists 490,000 or so distinct CDR3 sequences, 12% occurring once. The sample consisted of PBMCs from the stem cell graft donor, taken from the stem cell graft. These receptors were taken from a human donor who donated a stem cell graft to a child with combined immunodeficiency.

This chain joins TRBV7-9 and TRBJ2-5; no firm D call. The germline gives CDR1 SEHNR, CDR2 FQNEAQ (reference sequence). The CDR3 has 16 residues. Between the trimmed V and J ends, which lost 4 bases and 0 bases, there was a span of 15 bases. CDR3 sequence: CASSSGWGPNQETQYF. The CDR3 DNA sequence: TGTGCCAGCAGCTCCGGCTGGGGTCCAAACCAAGAGACCCAGTACTTC.

This clonotype occurred a few times. The rearrangement uses TRBV11-2 and TRBJ2-3; no clear D. Germline CDR1 reads SGHAT; CDR2 reads FQNNGV. CDR3 length: 19 amino acids. Between the trimmed V and J ends, which lost 3 bases and 0 bases, there was a span of 22 bases. The CDR3 reads CASSFSAFLRTGSTDTQYF. The CDR3 coding sequence is TGTGCCAGCAGCTTTTCGGCCTTCTTGAGGACCGGGAGCACAGATACGCAGTATTTT.

This clonotype was observed a few times. The rearrangement links TRBV20-1 to TRBJ2-1; a weak D match, TRBD2 (5 bases). CDR3 length equals 13 residues. Germline CDR1 DFQATT, CDR2 SNEGSKA (reference sequence). The V end lost 2 bases, the J end lost 6 bases, and 11 bases lay between the germline ends. CDR3 amino acids: CSARSGLVNEQFF. The CDR3 DNA reads TGCAGTGCTAGATCCGGACTCGTCAATGAGCAGTTCTTC.

This clonotype was seen repeatedly, ten times or more. This chain connects TRBV5-1 to TRBJ2-1; 11 nucleotides agree with TRBD1. V trimming: 6 bases; J trimming: 0 bases; junction bases outside the gene matches: 5. The CDR3 consists of 16 residues. CDR1 and CDR2 (germline): SGHRS, YFSETQ. The CDR3 spells CASKGDRGSSYNEQFF. In DNA, the CDR3 is TGCGCCAGCAAGGGGGACAGGGGGAGCTCCTACAATGAGCAGTTCTTC.

The chain links TRBV29-1 to TRBJ2-7; no clear D. CDR3 size: 12 residues. Trimming shortened V by 4 bases and J by 7 bases, and 14 bases separated the two germline ends. Germline CDR1 SQVTM, CDR2 ANQGSEA. The CDR3 sequence is CSVVGIRREQYF. CDR3 DNA: TGCAGCGTTGTAGGGATACGTAGGGAGCAGTACTTC.

This chain uses TRBV11-2 with TRBJ2-7; D remains unclear. CDR1 is SGHAT and CDR2 is FQNNGV in the germline V gene. V dropped 0 bases and J dropped 0 bases, with 6 bases sitting between them. CDR3 length: 14 amino acids. The CDR3 DNA reads as TGTGCCAGCAGCTTAGACACTTTCTCCTACGAGCAGTACTTC. Protein: CASSLDTFSYEQYF.

Comment on this clonotype: One end of the junction is discordant with germline, which a read error may explain. The rearrangement links TRBV7-8 to TRBJ1-2, with 8 nucleotides matching TRBD1. The CDR3 length is 13 residues. Germline CDR1 is SGHVS and CDR2 is FQNEAQ. CDR3 bases: TGTGCCAGCAGCGGACGGACAGGGTCTGGCTGCACCTTC. Protein sequence: CASSGRTGSGCTF.

This clonotype was counted between two and nine times. The chain employs TRBV20-1 and TRBJ2-1; 10 bases align to TRBD2. V was pared by 5 bases and J by 8 bases, with 9 bases of the junction left unmatched. Germline V gives CDR1 DFQATT, CDR2 SNEGSKA (reference sequence). The CDR3 is made up of 14 amino acids. The CDR3 DNA reads TGCAGTGCTTTTAGCGGGGGGCTGTTCTATGAGCAGTTCTTC. Encoded protein: CSAFSGGLFYEQFF.

The sample holds many counts of this clonotype. J is TRBJ2-6 and V is TRBV9, with D perhaps TRBD1 (6 bases). V dropped 0 bases and J dropped 1 base, with 11 bases sitting between them. The CDR3 extends over 17 amino acids. Germline-derived CDR1 and CDR2 are SGDLS and YYNGEE. The CDR3 bases are TGTGCCAGCAGCGTAGAGCCAGGGGCGTCTGGGGCCAACGTCCTGACTTTC. It encodes CASSVEPGASGANVLTF. Together with reference TRBV9 and TRBJ2-6, the CDR3 gives the full variable domain: DSGVTQTPKHLITATGQRVTLRCSPRSGDLSVYWYQQSLDQGLQFLIQYYNGEERAKGNILERFSAQQFPDLHSELNLSSLELGDSALYFCASSVEPGASGANVLTFGAGSRLTVL.

The V gene is TRBV5-5, the J gene TRBJ1-4; D is perhaps TRBD1 (5 bases). CDR1 SGHKS and CDR2 YYEKEE come from the germline V gene (reference sequence). Trimming removed 3 bases from V and 1 base from J, with 16 bases in between. The CDR3 sequence is 17 residues long. CDR3 sequence reads: CASSSRVPGVTNEKLFF. The DNA for the CDR3 is TGTGCCAGCAGCTCCCGGGTGCCGGGGGTAACTAATGAAAAACTGTTTTTT. Looking up the rest from reference TRBV5-5 and TRBJ1-4 gives the full variable domain: DAGVTQSPTHLIKTRGQQVTLRCSPISGHKSVSWYQQVLGQGPQFIFQYYEKEERGRGNFPDRFSARQFPNYSSELNVNALLLGDSALYLCASSSRVPGVTNEKLFFGSGTQLSVL.